This T cell receptor beta chain derives from a study of control samples from healthy donors and cancer patients (dated by TCRdb to 2018 to 2020). On this clone itself: Its antigen is unknown. No much larger clone exists at a distance of one base, and base qualities are not known.

Libraries were made using the immunoSEQ multiplex PCR assay. TCRdb holds this immuneACCESS table with in-frame rearrangements only. Some clones are missing; in checked studies, unresolved V genes explain under half, and the rest has no known cause. For this sample the table gives about 80,000 clones, of which roughly 91% were detected only once. Clones ranked in the top ten supply around 6% of the sample. V has 4 bases trimmed and J has 0 bases trimmed; junction bases matching no gene number 3. Taken from cysteine to phenylalanine, the CDR3 has 15 residues. The entry retains the CDR3 DNA only, 45 bases that are in frame from base 1. The germline V gene specifies KGHSH as CDR1 and LQKENI as CDR2.

The chain is encoded by TRBV18 joined to TRBJ1-5; 7 central nucleotides agree with TRBD1. The receptor's source is a man between 45 and 60 years old in good health. The sample taken for sequencing was blood. The sequence in DNA is TGTGCCAGCTCACTGACAGGGATTAGCAATCAGCCCCAGCATTTT. Its protein reads: CASSLTGISNQPQHF.